Listed here are 12 T cell receptor beta chains from one sample, sequenced in a study of blood T cell repertoires in COVID-19. Measured with immunoSEQ multiplex PCR; TCRdb has only the in-frame clones, and not every one. The sample holds 300,000 or so clones, 80% to 90% seen once. Sequences were obtained from PBMCs or T cells enriched from blood (not recorded which). The origin of the receptors is a middle-aged woman with acute COVID-19.

This sequence joins TRBV28 and TRBJ2-3, with 10 positions matching TRBD2. V was pared by 4 bases and J by 2 bases, with 9 bases of the junction left unmatched. Germline assignment: CDR1 MDHEN and CDR2 SYDVKM. The CDR3 is 17 amino acids. The CDR3 DNA follows: TGTGCCAGCAGTTCCAAACTACTAGCGGGAATCACAGATACGCAGTATTTT. This translates into CASSSKLLAGITDTQYF.

The genes are TRBV9 and TRBJ2-2, with D uncertain. The CDR3 length is 12 residues. Germline V gene data show CDR1 as SGDLS and CDR2 as YYNGEE. The V end lost 1 base, the J end lost 7 bases, and 5 bases lay between the germline ends. The CDR3 protein is CASSVYGGELFF. Written as DNA, the CDR3 is TGTGCCAGCAGCGTATACGGCGGGGAGCTGTTTTTT.

The chain is built from TRBV2 and TRBJ1-6; possibly TRBD1 for D (6 bases). From germline, CDR1 is SNHLY and CDR2 FYNNEI. This CDR3 contains 14 residues. The V and J ends lost 8 bases and 7 bases respectively, with 15 bases between them. In DNA, the CDR3 is TGTGCCAGCGCACCGGGACACCCCAATTCACCCCTCCACTTT. This sequence encodes CASAPGHPNSPLHF.

The V gene is TRBV21-1, the J gene TRBJ2-7; no DNA check was done on the table's D call, TRBD1. TRBV21-1 has pseudogene status. The CDR3 extends over 14 amino acids. CDR3 loop: CARNTGTGLYEQYF. In nucleotides, the CDR3 is TGTGCCCGTAACACAGGGACGGGATTATACGAGCAGTACTTC.

V gene TRBV9 combines with J gene TRBJ1-2, with D possibly TRBD1 on 6 matching bases. This CDR3 is 16 amino acids long. The germline gives CDR1 SGDLS, CDR2 YYNGEE. V dropped 4 bases and J dropped 4 bases, with 20 bases sitting between them. This CDR3 reads CASSSSLQGSIYGYTF. As DNA, the CDR3 is TGTGCCAGCAGCTCGAGCCTACAGGGATCAATCTATGGCTACACCTTC. The variable domain in full, with the rest retrieved from reference TRBV9 and TRBJ1-2, is DSGVTQTPKHLITATGQRVTLRCSPRSGDLSVYWYQQSLDQGLQFLIQYYNGEERAKGNILERFSAQQFPDLHSELNLSSLELGDSALYFCASSSSLQGSIYGYTFGSGTRLTVV.

The chain joins TRBV28 to TRBJ1-5; the match to TRBD1 covers 9 bases. The CDR3 has 15 residues. Looked up from germline, CDR1 is MDHEN and CDR2 is SYDVKM. J lost 2 bases, V lost 6 bases, and 5 bases had no gene match. CDR3 protein: CASRLQGAGNQPQHF. CDR3 coding DNA: TGTGCCAGCAGACTACAGGGGGCCGGCAATCAGCCCCAGCATTTT. Drawing the rest from reference TRBV28 and TRBJ1-5, the complete variable domain is DVKVTQSSRYLVKRTGEKVFLECVQDMDHENMFWYRQDPGLGLRLIYFSYDVKMKEKGDIPEGYSVSREKKERFSLILESASTNQTSMYLCASRLQGAGNQPQHFGDGTRLSIL.

This clone was detected only once. The chain joins TRBV7-3 to TRBJ1-1; 8 bases are a match to TRBD1. The germline CDR1 and CDR2 sequences are SGHTA and FQGTGA. CDR3 length equals 15 residues. The ends lost 0 bases at V and 5 bases at J; junction bases unmatched: 5. This CDR3 reads CASSLTGQGQTEAFF. CDR3 nucleotides: TGTGCCAGCAGCTTAACAGGACAGGGTCAAACTGAAGCTTTCTTT.

This chain links TRBV6-2 or TRBV6-3 with TRBJ2-7; D not resolved. V gave up 2 bases and J gave up 3 bases, with 14 bases separating them. The germline gives CDR1 MNHEY, CDR2 SVGEGT. The CDR3 is 15 amino acids. This chain's CDR3 is CASSYLGTEFYEQYF. DNA for the CDR3: TGTGCCAGCAGTTACCTCGGAACAGAATTCTACGAGCAGTACTTC.

The chain uses TRBV27 and TRBJ2-3; TRBD2 matches at 16 bases. Germline loops: CDR1 MNHEY, CDR2 SMNVEV (reference sequence). The CDR3 has 16 residues. Germline trimming cut 5 bases from V and 4 bases from J; bases unmatched to any gene: 3. CDR3 sequence (DNA): TGTGCCAGCAGTCCGGGGACTAGCGGGAGGGCAGATACGCAGTATTTT. Amino acid sequence: CASSPGTSGRADTQYF.

This sequence joins TRBV2 and TRBJ1-1; 7 bases are a match to TRBD1. V gave up 6 bases and J gave up 4 bases; unmatched junction bases: 5. Looked up from germline, CDR1 is SNHLY and CDR2 is FYNNEI. The CDR3 length is 13 residues. CDR3: CASRKDRATEAFF. The CDR3 coding sequence is TGTGCCAGCAGGAAAGACAGGGCCACTGAAGCTTTCTTT.

The V call is TRBV4-3, the J call TRBJ1-2; D gene unclear. The CDR3 is 17 amino acids. The germline CDR1 and CDR2 sequences are LGHNA and YSLEER. The V end lost 0 bases, the J end lost 5 bases, and 19 bases lay between the germline ends. CDR3 bases: TGCGCCAGCAGCCAAGATCTCATTACCGGGCGGGGATATGGCTACACCTTC. Translated: CASSQDLITGRGYGYTF.

The genes are TRBV3-1 (or the pseudogene TRBV3-2) and TRBJ2-6; D ambiguous. Germline V CDR1 and CDR2: LGHDT, YNNKEL (reference sequence). There are 14 residues in the CDR3. Trimming stripped 5 bases from V and 4 bases from J, with 9 bases between. As DNA, the CDR3 is TGTGCCAGCAGCTATGACTCCGGGGCCAACGTCCTGACTTTC. Translated, it gives CASSYDSGANVLTF.